This entry describes one T cell receptor (beta chain). No antigen is known for it. Germline V gene lookup returns CDR1 MNHNY and CDR2 SVGAGI (reference sequence). The germline V and J ends were trimmed by 6 bases and 0 bases, with 9 bases remaining between them. The CDR3 consists of 14 residues. The sample is drawn from a study of cytomegalovirus exposure and HLA in healthy donors. Looking at the study overall: Among fewer than 500 genotyped donors, around 80% fell in the Caucasian-associated ancestry cluster.

Study results and caveats: In vitro experiments confirmed that a few CMV-associated chains were specific for CMV antigens. For TCR beta chains, V- and J-gene trimming was later linked to a missense DCLRE1C variant. HLA alleles were associated with some 17,000 TCR beta sequences in a later analysis at 0.05 false discovery rate.

The PCR was carried out with 60 Vbeta primers and 13 Jbeta primers. Profiling relied on immunoSEQ multiplex PCR, and the TCRdb table lists in-frame clones only, not all of them. The sample holds approximately 180,000 clones, 65% to 85% seen once. The receptor was isolated from a man aged 18-30 years in good health and CMV-seronegative. The sequenced sample consisted of PBMCs. This chain joins TRBV6-6 and TRBJ1-5; tentative D call: TRBD1 (5 bases). CDR3 region: CASRTVNSNQPQHF. DNA of the CDR3: TGTGCCAGCAGGACAGTGAATAGCAATCAGCCCCAGCATTTT.